What follows are 17 T cell receptor beta chains derived from one specimen sequenced in a study of T cells in localized non-small cell lung cancer. Clones were sequenced by immunoSEQ multiplex PCR, and TCRdb holds only the in-frame ones, with some missing. The table shows under 3,000 clones, with 25% to 30% occurring only once. The specimen comprised normal lung tissue next to the tumor, sampled before any cancer treatment. These TCRs come from a man aged 40 to 70 with stage I lung adenocarcinoma.

This clone was observed a few times. The chain has TRBV11-3 and TRBJ2-7, with D hard to call. The V end lost 5 bases, the J end lost 2 bases, and 13 bases lay between the germline ends. This CDR3 is built from 14 residues. From germline, CDR1 is SGHNT and CDR2 YENEEA. The CDR3 region has the DNA TGTGCCAGCAGCACCGGACCCCTGGCCTACGAGCAGTACGTC. Protein product: CASSTGPLAYEQYV.

The chain employs TRBV9 and TRBJ2-5; TRBD2 matches 14 bases. There are 16 residues in the CDR3. J lost 4 bases, V lost 4 bases, and 6 bases had no gene match. CDR1 SGDLS and CDR2 YYNGEE come from the germline V gene. CDR3 loop: CASSPGLAGVGETQYF. DNA for the CDR3: TGTGCCAGCAGCCCGGGACTAGCGGGAGTAGGAGAGACCCAGTACTTC.

By share, this clone counts as large (0.1 to 1%). The chain has TRBV11-3 and TRBJ2-5; TRBD1 matches at 11 bases. The CDR3 contains 14 residues. The V segment lost 6 bases and the J segment 4 bases; nucleotides outside the gene matches: 4. Germline lookup yields CDR1 SGHNT and CDR2 YENEEA. Written as DNA, the CDR3 is TGTGCCAGCAGGGACAGGGGGCGAGGAGAGACCCAGTACTTC. This translates into CASRDRGRGETQYF.

This clone was seen more than once but under ten times. The V and J genes are TRBV6-8 and TRBJ1-4; the D gene is possibly TRBD1 (5 bases). There are 15 residues in the CDR3. The ends were cut back, 5 bases at V and 14 bases at J, with 24 bases in the middle. Germline V gives CDR1 MNHGY, CDR2 SAAAGT. The CDR3 sequence: CASSPSRIAGKRLFF. CDR3 DNA sequence: TGTGCCAGCAGTCCCTCCCGCATCGCAGGGAAACGGCTGTTTTTT.

This clone is deemed medium-sized. This chain connects TRBV28 to TRBJ1-2, with a possible D match to TRBD1 (5 bases). Germline V CDR1 and CDR2: MDHEN, SYDVKM. The V gene lost 6 bases and the J gene lost 5 bases, with 16 bases spanning the gap. The length of the CDR3 is 14 residues. CDR3 in DNA: TGTGCCAGCAGAACCGGGACGCAAGCTTATGGCTACACCTTC. Its translation is CASRTGTQAYGYTF.

This chain connects TRBV25-1 to TRBJ1-1; D is unresolved. The CDR3 contains 14 residues. Germline V gives CDR1 MGHDK, CDR2 SYGVNS. V lost 5 bases to trimming and J lost 5 bases, with 15 bases between them. The CDR3 protein is CASSTFGRETEAFF. The DNA for the CDR3 is TGTGCCAGCAGTACCTTCGGGAGGGAAACTGAAGCTTTCTTT.

This clone came up once. The V gene is TRBV18, the J gene TRBJ1-5; possible D gene TRBD1, 5 bases. The CDR3 has 15 residues. V was trimmed by 3 bases and J by 3 bases, leaving 12 bases between them. Germline V lookup: CDR1 KGHSH, CDR2 LQKENI. The CDR3 spells CASSPQGGNNQPQHF. CDR3 DNA sequence: TGTGCCAGCTCACCCCAGGGCGGAAACAATCAGCCCCAGCATTTT.

A remark on this clone: This specimen includes other DNA sequences encoding the same CDR3. This rearrangement joins TRBV5-1 to TRBJ1-2, with no clear D. The ends were cut back, 2 bases at V and 0 bases at J, with 8 bases in the middle. Germline V gives CDR1 SGHRS, CDR2 YFSETQ. This CDR3 comprises 14 residues. CDR3: CASSLETPNYGYTF. The CDR3, as DNA: TGCGCCAGCAGCTTAGAGACTCCTAACTATGGCTACACCTTC.

The chain carries TRBV6-8 and TRBJ1-3; D is undetermined. Germline V gives CDR1 MNHGY, CDR2 SAAAGT. The CDR3 totals 14 residues. The V end was cut by 0 bases, the J end by 2 bases, with 5 bases between. Written as DNA, the CDR3 is TGTGCCAGCAGTTACTCCCAGGCTGGAAACACCATATATTTT. This gives the protein CASSYSQAGNTIYF.

This chain uses TRBV29-1 with TRBJ2-7; possible D gene TRBD1, 6 bases. This CDR3 comprises 13 residues. Germline values: CDR1 SQVTM, CDR2 ANQGSEA. Trimming took 3 bases from V and 4 from J, leaving 13 bases between them. CDR3 coding DNA: TGCAGCGTTGAGTCGGGACATAGGTACGAGCAGTACGTC. It specifies CSVESGHRYEQYV.

This clone was found a few times. This rearrangement joins TRBV6-8 to TRBJ1-2; D is unclear. Germline V gene lookup returns CDR1 MNHGY and CDR2 SAAAGT. The V end was cut by 8 bases, the J end by 0 bases, with 10 bases between. The CDR3 sequence is 13 residues long. The CDR3 DNA reads as TGTGCCAGCTCGGAGGGAGCTAACTATGGCTACACCTTC. Its translation: CASSEGANYGYTF.

V is TRBV30 and J is TRBJ1-1, with TRBD1 identical over 10 bases. CDR3 size: 15 residues. The V and J ends lost 1 base and 0 bases, in that order; junction bases with no gene match: 2. Germline V gene data show CDR1 as GTSNPN and CDR2 as SVGIG (reference sequence). The CDR3 region is CAWSAGQGMNTEAFF. The CDR3 DNA sequence: TGTGCCTGGAGTGCGGGACAGGGGATGAACACTGAAGCTTTCTTT.

The chain uses TRBV15 and TRBJ1-2; tentatively, D is TRBD1 (5 bases). With 0 bases removed from V and 2 bases from J, the gap between germline ends came to 7 bases. Germline lookup yields CDR1 LNHNV and CDR2 YYDKDF (reference sequence). This CDR3 comprises 14 residues. This chain's CDR3 is CATSRDWGNYGYTF. For the CDR3, the DNA is TGTGCCACCAGCAGAGATTGGGGGAACTATGGCTACACCTTC.

This chain links TRBV11-3 with TRBJ1-4; tentative D call: TRBD1 (6 bases). The CDR3 loop spans 15 amino acids. The V end was cut by 5 bases, the J end by 7 bases, with 17 bases between. Per germline, CDR1 SGHNT and CDR2 YENEEA. The CDR3 sequence is CASSPPGTSGEKLFF. The CDR3 coding sequence is TGTGCCAGCAGCCCTCCGGGGACATCTGGTGAAAAACTGTTTTTT. Full variable domain (missing parts from reference TRBV11-3 and TRBJ1-4): EAGVVQSPRYKIIEKKQPVAFWCNPISGHNTLYWYLQNLGQGPELLIRYENEEAVDDSQLPKDRFSAERLKGVDSTLKIQPAELGDSAVYLCASSPPGTSGEKLFFGSGTQLSVL.

By its share, this clone is medium-sized. The rearrangement joins TRBV11-3 to TRBJ2-5, with D unresolved. The V gene lost 3 bases and the J gene lost 0 bases, with 11 bases spanning the gap. CDR3 length: 15 residues. Per the germline V gene, CDR1 is SGHNT and CDR2 is YENEEA. CDR3 amino acids: CASSFAPTYQETQYF. CDR3 coding DNA: TGTGCCAGCAGCTTTGCCCCCACGTACCAAGAGACCCAGTACTTC.

This chain connects TRBV29-1 to TRBJ2-2, with TRBD2 matching 8 bases. The CDR3 runs 13 residues. The ends lost 7 bases at V and 7 bases at J; junction bases unmatched: 8. Germline V gene lookup returns CDR1 SQVTM and CDR2 ANQGSEA. In DNA, the CDR3 is TGCAGCGCCCCACTAGCGGTGGGCGGGGAGCTGTTTTTT. It translates to CSAPLAVGGELFF.

By its share, this clone is medium-sized. J is TRBJ2-1 and V is TRBV11-3; 8 bases match TRBD2. Trimming removed 3 bases from V and 2 bases from J; junction bases left unmatched: 6. Germline V gene sequence: CDR1 SGHNT, CDR2 YENEEA. The CDR3 has 16 amino acids. In DNA, the CDR3 is TGTGCCAGCAGCTTCTCCCGGGGGGGTACCTACAATGAGCAGTTCTTC. It yields the protein CASSFSRGGTYNEQFF.